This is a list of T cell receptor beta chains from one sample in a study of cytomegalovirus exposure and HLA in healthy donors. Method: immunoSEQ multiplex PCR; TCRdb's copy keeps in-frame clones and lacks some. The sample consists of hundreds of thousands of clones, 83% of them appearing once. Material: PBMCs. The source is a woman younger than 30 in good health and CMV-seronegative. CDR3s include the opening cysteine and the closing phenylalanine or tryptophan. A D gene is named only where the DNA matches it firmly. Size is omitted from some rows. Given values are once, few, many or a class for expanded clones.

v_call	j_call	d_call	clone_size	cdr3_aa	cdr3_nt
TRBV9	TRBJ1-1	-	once	CASGTGQDTEAFF	TGTGCCAGCGGTACAGGGCAGGACACTGAAGCTTTCTTT
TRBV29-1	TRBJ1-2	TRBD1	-	CSVEKGQGANGYTF	TGCAGCGTTGAGAAGGGACAGGGGGCGAATGGCTACACCTTC
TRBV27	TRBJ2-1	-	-	CASSPADSRHEQFF	TGTGCCAGCAGTCCGGCCGACAGTCGCCATGAGCAGTTCTTC
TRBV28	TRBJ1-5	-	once	CASSFLIGPQHF	TGTGCCAGCAGTTTTCTCATCGGGCCCCAGCATTTT
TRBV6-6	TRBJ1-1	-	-	CASSFDSMNTEAFF	TGTGCCAGCAGCTTCGACAGCATGAACACTGAAGCTTTCTTT
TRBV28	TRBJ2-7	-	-	CASSFGQAYEQYF	TGTGCCAGCAGTTTTGGGCAGGCCTACGAGCAGTACTTC
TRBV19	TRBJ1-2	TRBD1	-	CASSTDRGGGGYTF	TGTGCCAGTAGTACAGACAGGGGAGGTGGTGGCTACACCTTC
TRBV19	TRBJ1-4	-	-	CASSRASAGAPNEKLFF	TGTGCCAGTAGTAGGGCCTCTGCAGGGGCACCTAATGAAAAACTGTTTTTT
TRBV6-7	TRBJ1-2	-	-	CASSSRLTPTESTEGYTF	TGTGCCAGCAGTTCCCGACTGACTCCGACAGAAAGTACTGAAGGCTACACCTTC
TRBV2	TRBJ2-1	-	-	CASSEALRSNEQFF	TGTGCCAGCAGTGAAGCGCTTCGGAGTAATGAGCAGTTCTTC
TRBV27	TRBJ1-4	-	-	CASRRRGSEKLFF	TGTGCCAGCAGGAGGAGGGGGTCTGAAAAACTGTTTTTT
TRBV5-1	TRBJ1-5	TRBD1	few	CASSSDGQGNQPQHF	TGCGCCAGCAGCTCCGATGGACAGGGCAATCAGCCCCAGCATTTT
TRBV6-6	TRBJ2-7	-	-	CASSYSGGGSYEQYF	TGTGCCAGCAGTTACTCTGGCGGTGGATCCTACGAGCAGTACTTC
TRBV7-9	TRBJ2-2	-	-	CASSPRRQGATGELFF	TGTGCCAGCAGCCCGCGGCGGCAGGGTGCCACCGGGGAGCTGTTTTTT
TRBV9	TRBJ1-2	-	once	CASSVYTQGYGYTF	TGTGCCAGCAGCGTGTACACTCAGGGCTATGGCTACACCTTC
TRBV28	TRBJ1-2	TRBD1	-	CASSPADRGVGGYTF	TGTGCCAGCAGTCCAGCGGACAGGGGAGTAGGGGGCTACACCTTC
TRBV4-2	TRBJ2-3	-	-	CASSQAGPPQRGTDTQYF	TGTGCCAGCAGCCAGGCGGGACCACCACAGAGGGGCACAGATACGCAGTATTTT
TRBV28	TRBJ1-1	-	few	CALETSTEAFF	TGTGCCTTAGAAACGAGCACTGAAGCTTTCTTT
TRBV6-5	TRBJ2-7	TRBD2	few	CASSYSSGSSHEQYF	TGTGCCAGCAGTTACTCGAGCGGGAGTTCTCACGAGCAGTACTTC
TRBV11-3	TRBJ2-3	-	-	CASSLGDASTDTQYF	TGTGCCAGCAGCTTAGGGGACGCAAGCACAGATACGCAGTATTTT
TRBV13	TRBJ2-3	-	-	CASSLGSRSTDTQYF	TGTGCCAGCAGCTTAGGCTCGAGGAGCACAGATACGCAGTATTTT
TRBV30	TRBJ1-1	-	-	CAWSSPWFGDTEAFF	TGTGCCTGGAGTTCCCCTTGGTTTGGGGACACTGAAGCTTTCTTT
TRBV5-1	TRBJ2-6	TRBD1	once	CASSLGGQGAIGANVLTF	TGCGCCAGCAGCTTGGGCGGACAGGGGGCGATCGGGGCCAACGTCCTGACTTTC
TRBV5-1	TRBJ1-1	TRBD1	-	CASTFNRGGRPNTEAFF	TGCGCCAGCACCTTTAACAGGGGTGGCAGACCTAACACTGAAGCTTTCTTT
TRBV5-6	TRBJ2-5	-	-	CASSLGRQETQYF	TGTGCCAGCAGCTTAGGGCGTCAAGAGACCCAGTACTTC
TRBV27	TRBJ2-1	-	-	CASSLYGPEQFF	TGTGCCAGCAGTTTATACGGGCCTGAGCAGTTCTTC
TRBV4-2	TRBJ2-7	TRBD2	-	CASSHRLAGGTYEQYF	TGTGCCAGCAGCCACCGACTAGCGGGGGGGACCTACGAGCAGTACTTC
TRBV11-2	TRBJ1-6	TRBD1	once	CASSWTGNDNSPLHF	TGTGCCAGCAGCTGGACAGGGAATGATAATTCACCCCTCCACTTT
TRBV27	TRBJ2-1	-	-	CASSLRNEQFF	TGTGCCAGCAGTTTAAGAAATGAGCAGTTCTTC
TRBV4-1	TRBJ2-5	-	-	CASSQPSGTVQYF	TGCGCCAGCAGCCAACCTTCCGGGACCGTCCAATACTTC
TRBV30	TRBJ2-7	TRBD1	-	CAWETGHEQYF	TGTGCCTGGGAGACAGGGCACGAGCAGTACTTC
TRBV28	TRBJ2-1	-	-	CASSFFAWGQVYNEQFF	TGTGCCAGCAGTTTTTTTGCGTGGGGGCAGGTCTACAATGAGCAGTTCTTC
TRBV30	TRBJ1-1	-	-	CAWSEGSHTEAFF	TGTGCCTGGAGTGAGGGCAGCCACACTGAAGCTTTCTTT
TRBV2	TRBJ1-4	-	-	CASSADTSTNEKLFF	TGTGCCAGCAGTGCCGACACCTCAACTAATGAAAAACTGTTTTTT
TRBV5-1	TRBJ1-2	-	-	CASSLGSGRYGYTF	TGCGCCAGCAGCTTGGGGTCAGGGAGGTATGGCTACACCTTC
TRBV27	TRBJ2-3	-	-	CASSLSGSTVTVTQYF	TGTGCCAGCAGTTTAAGTGGCTCCACTGTAACAGTTACGCAGTATTTT
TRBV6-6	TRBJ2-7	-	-	CASSPLGGEQYF	TGTGCCAGCAGCCCTCTCGGCGGCGAGCAGTACTTC
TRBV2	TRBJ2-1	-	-	CASTVARYNEQFF	TGTGCCAGCACGGTAGCGAGGTACAATGAGCAGTTCTTC
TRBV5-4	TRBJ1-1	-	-	CASSRELGAIRTEAFF	TGTGCCAGCAGTAGAGAGTTGGGGGCCATCCGCACTGAAGCTTTCTTT
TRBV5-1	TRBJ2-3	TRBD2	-	CASSLELAGGSDTQYF	TGCGCCAGCAGCTTGGAGTTAGCGGGAGGGTCAGATACGCAGTATTTT
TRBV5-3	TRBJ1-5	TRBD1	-	CATSGQGIPSPNQPQHF	TGTGCCACCTCGGGACAGGGGATCCCGAGTCCCAATCAGCCCCAGCATTTT
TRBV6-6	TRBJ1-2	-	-	CASSPPRTRDGYTF	TGTGCCAGCAGTCCCCCCAGGACCCGGGATGGCTACACCTTC
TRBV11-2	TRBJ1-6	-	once	CASSSTNHHNSPLHF	TGTGCCAGCAGCTCCACTAATCACCATAATTCACCCCTCCACTTT
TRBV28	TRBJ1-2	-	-	CASSLRGQNYGYTF	TGTGCCAGCAGTTTAAGGGGACAAAACTATGGCTACACCTTC